Each of the 10 T cell receptor beta chains below was sequenced from the same sample in a study of blood T cell repertoires in COVID-19. Sequencing was performed with immunoSEQ multiplex PCR; in TCRdb, only in-frame clones are kept and a portion is missing. The sample contains about 250,000 clones, 75% to 90% of which appear only once. Specimen: PBMCs or T cells enriched from blood (not recorded which). The receptor source for this set is a woman between 18 and 29 years old who had recovered from COVID-19.

J is TRBJ1-2 and V is TRBV5-1, with a tentative D call TRBD1 (5 bases). The V gene lost 4 bases and the J gene lost 0 bases, with 13 bases spanning the gap. Per the germline V gene, CDR1 is SGHRS and CDR2 is YFSETQ. This CDR3 comprises 15 residues. The DNA of the CDR3 is TGCGCCAGCAGCGCGACGACAGAGACTAACTATGGCTACACCTTC. The encoded protein is CASSATTETNYGYTF.

This clone was seen a few times. One end of the junction fails to match germline, which may point to a read error. The chain recombines TRBV7-7 with TRBJ2-7; 8 bases are shared with TRBD1. Germline V gene lookup returns CDR1 SSHAT and CDR2 FNYEAQ (reference sequence). This CDR3 comprises 16 residues. The chain's CDR3 is CASSPLGQGFFYEQYF. DNA of the CDR3: TGTGCTAGCAGCCCCCTTGGACAGGGTTTTTTCTACGAGCAGTACTTC.

The rearrangement links TRBV20-1 to TRBJ2-3, with 10 nucleotides matching TRBD2. Trimming at V came to 3 bases and at J to 0 bases, leaving 6 bases not matched to a gene. Germline V gene lookup returns CDR1 DFQATT and CDR2 SNEGSKA (reference sequence). This CDR3 is built from 16 residues. CDR3 sequence reads: CSASLGTSVSTDTQYF. CDR3 DNA: TGCAGTGCTAGTCTCGGGACTAGCGTTAGCACAGATACGCAGTATTTT.

CDR3: CASSQGTSGGAQYF. The CDR3 nucleotides read TGTGCCAGCAGCCAAGGGACTAGCGGGGGGGCCCAGTACTTC. This chain links TRBV3-1 (or the pseudogene TRBV3-2) with TRBJ2-7; TRBD2 matches at 15 bases. Germline V lookup: CDR1 LGHDT, CDR2 YNNKEL (reference sequence). Trimming removed 1 base from V and 10 bases from J; junction bases left unmatched: 2. The CDR3 spans 14 residues.

The chain employs TRBV10-1 and TRBJ2-1; D may be TRBD2 (5 bases). Trimming took 5 bases from V and 5 from J, leaving 16 bases between them. The CDR3 has 15 residues. The germline V gene has CDR1 WNHNN and CDR2 SYGVQD (reference sequence). CDR3 sequence: CASSIGVPYNNEQFF. DNA of the CDR3: TGCGCCAGCAGTATCGGGGTCCCCTATAACAATGAGCAGTTCTTC.

The chain links TRBV6-5 to TRBJ2-7, with D possibly matching TRBD2 (5 bases). This CDR3 is 13 amino acids long. The germline CDR1 and CDR2 sequences are MNHEY and SVGAGI. Trimming removed 5 bases from V and 3 bases from J, with 11 bases in between. The DNA of the CDR3 is TGTGCCAGCAGTCTTCGGACTGTCTACGAGCAGTACTTC. Translated: CASSLRTVYEQYF.

V is TRBV25-1 and J is TRBJ1-1, with no clear D. This CDR3 is 13 amino acids long. V lost 0 bases to trimming and J lost 1 base, with 3 bases between them. CDR1 is MGHDK, CDR2 SYGVNS, per germline. CDR3 sequence: CASSEYQNTEAFF. In nucleotides, the CDR3 is TGTGCCAGCAGTGAATATCAGAACACTGAAGCTTTCTTT.

This sequence joins TRBV18 and TRBJ1-1; 10 bases align to TRBD1. After removal of 6 bases from V and 1 base from J, the junction contained 8 bases not matched to a gene. The CDR3 contains 16 residues. Germline V lookup: CDR1 KGHSH, CDR2 LQKENI. The chain's CDR3 is CASSPGTGAPNTEAFF. The CDR3 region has the DNA TGTGCCAGCTCTCCCGGGACAGGGGCTCCGAACACTGAAGCTTTCTTT.

The chain combines TRBV18 with TRBJ2-2; 7 nucleotides match TRBD1. There are 16 residues in the CDR3. Germline-derived CDR1 and CDR2 are KGHSH and LQKENI. V lost 4 bases and J lost 4; bases outside the gene matches: 9. The CDR3 region has the DNA TGTGCCAGCTCACTGAAGAAGACAGGGTCCACCGGGGAGCTGTTTTTT. Its translation is CASSLKKTGSTGELFF.

V gene TRBV9 combines with J gene TRBJ2-1; 14 bases fit TRBD2. Germline CDR1 and CDR2: SGDLS and YYNGEE. J lost 5 bases, V lost 2 bases, and 3 bases had no gene match. The CDR3 is 16 residues long. CDR3 DNA sequence: TGTGCCAGCAGCGTCAGGACTAGCGGGGGGAACAATGAGCAGTTCTTC. Translating gives CASSVRTSGGNNEQFF.